The source of this T cell receptor (beta chain) is a study of CD8 T cells in Susac syndrome. Sequencing of TCR beta was undertaken in CD8+ and CD4+ T cells derived from blood. Through negative isolation, CD4+ and CD8+ T cells were obtained, while TEMRA cells were enriched using FACS. Random hexamers were used to reverse transcribe 0.5 to 1 ug of RNA. Across 54 Vbeta and 13 Jbeta, immunoSEQ multiplex PCR amplified TCR beta CDR3. TCRdb analysed the immunoSEQ multiplex PCR reads with MiXCR anew, one entry per CDR3 protein. Of some 450,000 distinct CDR3 sequences in the sample, 85% are singletons; the top ten hold about 0.12%. The CDR3 loop spans 17 amino acids. V shed 2 bases, J shed 7 bases, and the junction held 12 bases outside the gene matches. Germline V gene lookup returns CDR1 MNHEY and CDR2 SMNVEV (reference sequence).

The source of this sequence is a human donor with multiple sclerosis. V usage is TRBV27 and J usage is TRBJ2-1, with TRBD2 identical over 9 bases. Sequencing was performed on CD8+ T cells from PBMCs. Here the CDR3 reads CASSLEIAGERWNEQFF. DNA for the CDR3: TGTGCCAGCAGTTTAGAAATAGCGGGAGAAAGGTGGAATGAGCAGTTCTTC.